The present TCR beta chain was sequenced within a study of blood T cell repertoires in COVID-19 (dated by TCRdb to the early 2020s). Background for the entire study: Collaborator samples came from the United States, Italy and Spain and covered acute and convalescent phases of COVID-19. The repertoires were made available in a free public database intended to serve as a resource for research on the immune response to SARS-CoV-2. The material from the prospective study consisted of cDNA or gDNA derived from T cells, B-cell-depleted T cells, or PBMCs. The samples were drawn from the first 160 participants of the ongoing ImmuneRACE study and from 1,200 or so subjects provided by 6 global collaborators. Deeply sampled blood TCRbeta repertoires from subjects exposed to, actively infected with, or recovered from COVID-19 were included in the dataset. Where available, HLA class I and class II types were taken from metadata supplied by the sample provider and were not determined by assay-based typing. Sample metadata almost always included a de-identified subject ID, COVID-19 status, age in years and sex.

The CDR3 starts with the cysteine, ends with the phenylalanine, and has 12 residues. Only CDR3 DNA is held: 36 bases, read in frame from base 1. The V and J ends are trimmed by 7 bases and 4 bases, leaving 11 bases between them. Points on this clone: It has no known antigen specificity. No qualities accompany the bases; no much larger clone lies one base away.

Another Seattle source contributed samples from volunteer blood donors who had recovered from COVID-19. Each collaborating institution followed its own protocols to collect whole blood in K2EDTA tubes. For TCRbeta analysis, collaborator samples were shipped as frozen whole blood, as isolated PBMCs, or as DNA extracted from either sample type. The investigation overall reported the following: The quantity of clinical and demographic metadata differed by source and by participant and was supplied without curation.

TCRbeta CDR3 regions were amplified from genomic DNA using the immunoSEQ Assay, a bias-controlled multiplex PCR. Under the source paper's analysis protocol: Nucleated cell counts per sample were estimated from amplification of reference gene primers within the assay. To quantify the absolute abundance of each unique TCRbeta CDR3 rearrangement, sequence reads were collapsed and filtered. Productive Simpson clonality was computed per sample as the square root of Simpson's diversity index over productive rearrangements. Held by TCRdb, this immuneACCESS table contains in-frame sequences only and omits some clones. Under half of the omission traces to an unresolved V gene where checked; the cause of the rest is unknown. For V, J and clone size, that table is used; D and trimming come from the DNA. The table for this sample lists around 260,000 clones; about 89% of them were counted only once. The leading ten clones occupy 0.94% of the sample.

Recombination connected TRBV12-3 or TRBV12-4 to TRBJ2-7; the D gene is possibly TRBD1, with 6 bases matching. The sample consisted of peripheral blood. This receptor was obtained from a woman aged 40 to 49 who had recovered from COVID-19. The CDR3 reads CASTRRGYEQYF. The DNA reads as follows: TGTGCCAGCACTCGAAGGGGGTACGAGCAGTACTTC.